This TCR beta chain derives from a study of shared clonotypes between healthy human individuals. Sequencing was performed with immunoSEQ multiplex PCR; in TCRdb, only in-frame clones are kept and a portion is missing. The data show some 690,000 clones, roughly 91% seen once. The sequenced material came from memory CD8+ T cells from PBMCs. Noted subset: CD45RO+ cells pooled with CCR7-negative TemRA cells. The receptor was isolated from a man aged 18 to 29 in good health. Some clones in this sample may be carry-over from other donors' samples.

CDR3 residues: CASSHGTGPGNTIYF. The CDR3 DNA reads TGTGCCAGCAGCCACGGAACAGGGCCTGGAAACACCATATATTTT. The V call is TRBV4-2, the J call TRBJ1-3; D possibly corresponds to TRBD1 (6 bases). The V and J ends lost 3 bases and 2 bases respectively, with 11 bases between them. The CDR3 sequence is 15 residues long. Germline V gene data show CDR1 as LGHNA and CDR2 as YNFKEQ.